The 20 T cell receptor beta chains in this list originate from one sample, sequenced in a study of technical replicates of blood from a handful of donors. Assay: immunoSEQ multiplex PCR; the TCRdb copy retains only in-frame clones and omits some. The sample has about 68,000 clones, 95% to 98% seen once. Sequencing was carried out using T cells isolated from PBMCs. All receptors derive from a human donor in good health.

J is TRBJ2-7 and V is TRBV19; D possibly corresponds to TRBD1 (6 bases). The CDR3 loop spans 14 amino acids. The V gene lost 1 base and the J gene lost 1 base, with 8 bases spanning the gap. Germline CDR1 is LNHDA and CDR2 is SQIVND (reference sequence). The CDR3 DNA reads TGTGCCAGTAGTATAGTAGGGGGATCCTACGAGCAGTACTTC. Its protein product is CASSIVGGSYEQYF.

This clone was picked up one time. The genes are TRBV5-6 and TRBJ2-1; weak D call: TRBD2 (6 bases). Trimming left V 4 bases short and J 4 bases short, with 12 bases between. The CDR3 totals 14 residues. Germline values: CDR1 SGHDT, CDR2 YYEEEE. DNA of the CDR3: TGTGCCAGCAGCCCTGGCGGGGTGTACAATGAGCAGTTCTTC. Translated: CASSPGGVYNEQFF.

This chain joins TRBV11-2 and TRBJ2-7; D unresolved. This CDR3 spans 11 amino acids. From germline, CDR1 is SGHAT and CDR2 FQNNGV. Trimming removed 5 bases at V and 6 bases at J, with 8 bases between. CDR3 bases: TGTGCCAGCAGCCCGACGGGCGAGCAGTACTTC. Amino acid sequence: CASSPTGEQYF. Together with reference TRBV11-2 and TRBJ2-7, the CDR3 gives the full variable domain: EAGVAQSPRYKIIEKRQSVAFWCNPISGHATLYWYQQILGQGPKLLIQFQNNGVVDDSQLPKDRFSAERLKGVDSTLKIQPAKLEDSAVYLCASSPTGEQYFGPGTRLTVT.

V and J are TRBV18 and TRBJ2-7; TRBD1 agrees at 11 bases. V lost 4 bases, J lost 2 bases, and 4 bases stayed unmatched. The CDR3 runs to 15 residues. Germline V gene sequence: CDR1 KGHSH, CDR2 LQKENI. CDR3 residues: CASSLGQGGTYEQYF. CDR3 DNA: TGTGCCAGCTCACTGGGACAGGGGGGCACCTACGAGCAGTACTTC.

The V gene is TRBV2, the J gene TRBJ2-3; D possibly corresponds to TRBD2 (5 bases). This CDR3 region has 14 residues. Per germline, CDR1 SNHLY and CDR2 FYNNEI. With 11 bases removed from V and 6 bases from J, the gap between germline ends came to 21 bases. The CDR3 sequence is CAGGWSIDGDTQYF. CDR3 sequence (DNA): TGTGCCGGCGGGTGGTCCATCGATGGGGATACGCAGTATTTT.

J is TRBJ1-1 and V is TRBV28; 7 nucleotides match TRBD1. Germline-derived CDR1 and CDR2 are MDHEN and SYDVKM. CDR3 length equals 12 residues. Unmatched junction bases numbered 6, after V lost 7 bases and J lost 7 bases. The CDR3 sequence is CASTPGGFEAFF. The DNA of the CDR3 is TGTGCCAGCACCCCAGGGGGGTTTGAAGCTTTCTTT.

The V call is TRBV6-1, the J call TRBJ2-3; 10 nucleotides line up with TRBD2. V lost 6 bases to trimming and J lost 0 bases; unmatched junction nucleotides: 3. The CDR3 contains 15 residues. The germline V gene has CDR1 MNHNS and CDR2 SASEGT. The CDR3 loop reads CASSRTSGSTDTQYF. Here the CDR3 DNA reads TGTGCCAGCAGCCGGACTAGCGGAAGCACAGATACGCAGTATTTT.

V usage is TRBV2 and J usage is TRBJ2-5; D remains ambiguous. This CDR3 has 15 amino acids. Trimming left V 0 bases short and J 1 base short, with 9 bases between. Germline CDR1 reads SNHLY; CDR2 reads FYNNEI. CDR3 protein: CASSEALTFQETQYF. The CDR3 nucleotides read TGTGCCAGCAGTGAAGCGCTGACATTCCAAGAGACCCAGTACTTC.

The chain joins TRBV12-2 to TRBJ2-5; the D call of TRBD1 is as the table states it, not checked on the DNA. TRBV12-2 has pseudogene status. The CDR3 runs to 14 residues. CDR3 nucleotides: TGTGCAAGTCGCTTAATGCAGGGCCAGGAGACCCAGTACTTC. Its protein product is CASRLMQGQETQYF.

The chain recombines TRBV10-2 with TRBJ1-1; 8 bases are a match to TRBD1. The ends lost 5 bases at V and 5 bases at J; junction bases unmatched: 7. There are 14 residues in the CDR3. In germline, CDR1 is WSHSY, CDR2 SAAADI. The CDR3 sequence is CASSYQGANTEAFF. Written as DNA, the CDR3 is TGCGCCAGCAGTTACCAGGGGGCTAATACTGAAGCTTTCTTT.

This chain links TRBV7-8 with TRBJ2-1; 7 nucleotides align to TRBD2. Germline V gene lookup returns CDR1 SGHVS and CDR2 FQNEAQ. This CDR3 comprises 14 residues. V lost 7 bases and J lost 0; bases outside the gene matches: 3. CDR3 in DNA: TGTGCCAGCACGCTAGCGGACTCCTACAATGAGCAGTTCTTC. This codes for CASTLADSYNEQFF. Filled out from reference TRBV7-8 and TRBJ2-1, the complete variable domain reads GAGVSQSPRYKVAKRGQDVALRCDPISGHVSLFWYQQALGQGPEFLTYFQNEAQLDKSGLPSDRFFAERPEGSVSTLKIQRTQQEDSAVYLCASTLADSYNEQFFGPGTRLTVL.

The V gene is TRBV18, the J gene TRBJ1-5; maybe TRBD1 (5 bases). Trimming took 6 bases from V and 5 from J, leaving 11 bases between them. The germline V gene encodes CDR1 KGHSH and CDR2 LQKENI. This CDR3 contains 13 residues. CDR3 sequence: CASSLTADQPQHF. DNA of the CDR3: TGTGCCAGCTCGCTGACAGCCGATCAGCCCCAGCATTTT.

The chain couples TRBV6-5 to TRBJ2-5, with D maybe TRBD1 (5 bases). The germline CDR1 and CDR2 sequences are MNHEY and SVGAGI. This CDR3 contains 13 residues. V gave up 7 bases and J gave up 5 bases, with 14 bases separating them. CDR3 amino acids: CASTPRGLETQYF. CDR3 in DNA: TGTGCCAGCACTCCTAGGGGTTTGGAGACCCAGTACTTC.

The gene calls are TRBV7-8 and TRBJ1-4; 8 bases map to TRBD1. This CDR3 region has 16 residues. With V trimmed by 5 bases and J by 3 bases, 8 bases remained unmatched. Germline V gene data show CDR1 as SGHVS and CDR2 as FQNEAQ. CDR3 coding DNA: TGTGCCAGCAGCCGATTTCCGGGACAGGCTAATGAAAAACTGTTTTTT. It yields the protein CASSRFPGQANEKLFF.

DNA of the CDR3: TGTGCCAGAACAATAATCCCGGGACAGGGTAATGAGCAGTACTTC. This sequence encodes CARTIIPGQGNEQYF. The chain couples TRBV21-1 to TRBJ2-7; TRBD1, the table's D call, lacks a check against the DNA. TRBV21-1 is designated a pseudogene. The CDR3 is 15 amino acids.

This rearrangement joins TRBV15 to TRBJ2-2; 11 bases fit TRBD2. V was clipped by 1 base and J by 2 bases; unmatched bases: 9. The germline V gene has CDR1 LNHNV and CDR2 YYDKDF (reference sequence). This CDR3 region has 19 residues. The CDR3 region has the DNA TGTGCCACCAGCAGAGGCCCGGGACTAGCGGTACCAAACACCGGGGAGCTGTTTTTT. The encoded protein is CATSRGPGLAVPNTGELFF.

The V gene is TRBV30, the J gene TRBJ2-7; 9 bases are shared with TRBD1. The CDR3 has 13 residues. Germline V gene lookup returns CDR1 GTSNPN and CDR2 SVGIG (reference sequence). V gave up 4 bases and J gave up 5 bases; unmatched junction bases: 6. The CDR3 region is CAWTGQGWDEQYF. CDR3 nucleotide sequence: TGTGCCTGGACTGGACAGGGGTGGGACGAGCAGTACTTC.

The chain couples TRBV7-9 to TRBJ1-4; TRBD1 is a possible D gene (5 bases). The CDR3 sequence is 17 residues long. From germline, CDR1 is SEHNR and CDR2 FQNEAQ (reference sequence). Between the trimmed V and J ends, which lost 6 bases and 4 bases, there was a span of 21 bases. The CDR3 spells CASSPGTIEYGNEKLFF. The CDR3, as DNA: TGTGCCAGCAGTCCCGGGACTATAGAGTACGGTAATGAAAAACTGTTTTTT. The complete variable domain, with remaining parts taken from reference TRBV7-9 and TRBJ1-4, reads DTGVSQNPRHKITKRGQNVTFRCDPISEHNRLYWYRQTLGQGPEFLTYFQNEAQLEKSRLLSDRFSAERPKGSFSTLEIQRTEQGDSAMYLCASSPGTIEYGNEKLFFGSGTQLSVL.

The chain joins TRBV11-3 to TRBJ1-4; TRBD1 agrees at 8 bases. This CDR3 comprises 15 residues. Looked up from germline, CDR1 is SGHNT and CDR2 is YENEEA. J gave up 8 bases and V 5 bases, and 10 bases lay outside the gene matches. CDR3 nucleotide sequence: TGTGCCAGCAGCACCACAGGGACAGGAGTCGAAAAACTGTTTTTT. Encoded protein: CASSTTGTGVEKLFF.

V usage is TRBV4-3 and J usage is TRBJ1-5; D call uncertain. This CDR3 comprises 15 residues. Germline V gives CDR1 LGHNA, CDR2 YSLEER. The V and J ends lost 1 base and 4 bases respectively, with 11 bases between them. The CDR3 nucleotides read TGCGCCAGCAGCCAAGCATTCACACCAAATCAGCCCCAGCATTTT. Protein sequence: CASSQAFTPNQPQHF.